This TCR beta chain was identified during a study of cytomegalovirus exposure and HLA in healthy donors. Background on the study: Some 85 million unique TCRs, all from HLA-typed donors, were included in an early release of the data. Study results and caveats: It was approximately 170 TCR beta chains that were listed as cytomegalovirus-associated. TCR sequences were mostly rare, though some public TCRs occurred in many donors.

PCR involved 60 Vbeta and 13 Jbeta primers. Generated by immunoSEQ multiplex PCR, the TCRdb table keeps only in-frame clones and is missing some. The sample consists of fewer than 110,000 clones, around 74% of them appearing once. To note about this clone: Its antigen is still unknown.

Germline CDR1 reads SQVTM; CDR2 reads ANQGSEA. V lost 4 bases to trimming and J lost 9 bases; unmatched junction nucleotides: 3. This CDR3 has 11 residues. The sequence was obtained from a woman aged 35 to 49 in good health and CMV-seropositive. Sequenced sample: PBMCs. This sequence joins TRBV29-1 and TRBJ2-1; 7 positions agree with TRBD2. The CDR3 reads CSVVGGGEQFF. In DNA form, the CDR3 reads TGCAGCGTTGTTGGGGGGGGTGAGCAGTTCTTC.